This T cell receptor beta chain was found in a study of blood T cells in healthy people across ages. The junction had 10 bases not matched to a gene; V was cut back by 3 bases and J by 3 bases. This CDR3 contains 17 residues. Germline V gene data show CDR1 as SGDLS and CDR2 as YYNGEE. A second PCR, run for about 6 to 11 cycles, used a sample-barcoded 5' primer plus a J-beta primer mix. Each cDNA molecule was tagged by a template-switch adaptor with 12 random nucleotides. One entry per CDR3 protein results from TCRdb running MiXCR on the 5' RACE reads. The sample lists 1.6 million or so distinct CDR3 sequences, about 32% occurring once. Every donor contributed 7.5 to 10 milliliters of peripheral blood by blood draw. At least 6 million PBMCs were isolated per sample. This clonotype was detected a few times.

The TCR sequence derives from a woman aged 25 to 39 in good health. The rearrangement links TRBV9 to TRBJ2-3; 10 nucleotides align to TRBD2. Sequenced input: blood. The CDR3 reads CASSARPSGGATDTQYF. DNA for the CDR3: TGTGCCAGCAGCGCCCGCCCGAGCGGGGGGGCTACAGATACGCAGTATTTT. The full variable domain, in which reference TRBV9 and TRBJ2-3 provide the parts outside the CDR3, is DSGVTQTPKHLITATGQRVTLRCSPRSGDLSVYWYQQSLDQGLQFLIQYYNGEERAKGNILERFSAQQFPDLHSELNLSSLELGDSALYFCASSARPSGGATDTQYFGPGTRLTVL.